The source of this T cell receptor beta chain is a study of T cells in localized non-small cell lung cancer. Comment on this clone: Its antigen is still unknown.

Trimming cost V 4 bases and J 1 base, with 11 bases left between them. This CDR3 comprises 14 residues. Germline V lookup: CDR1 SGHRS, CDR2 YFSETQ. Study-wide findings and caveats: Blood T cell density predicted longer survival; adjacent-lung clonality, shorter. Sequence data derive from only one tumor region, so heterogeneity remains possible. The study found T cell clonality highest in uninvolved adjacent lung, above tumor.

The protocol was immunoSEQ multiplex PCR, while the TCRdb copy is restricted to in-frame clones and leaves out a portion. The sample includes about 52,000 clones, approximately 90% of them seen just once. The chain employs TRBV5-1 and TRBJ2-5; D gene unclear. This clonotype was sampled from a male donor aged 60 or over with stage III squamous cell lung carcinoma. The sequencing here drew on peripheral blood, taken before any cancer treatment. CDR3 bases: TGCGCCAGCAGCCCCGGAACGACCCAAGAGACCCAGTACTTC. It specifies CASSPGTTQETQYF.